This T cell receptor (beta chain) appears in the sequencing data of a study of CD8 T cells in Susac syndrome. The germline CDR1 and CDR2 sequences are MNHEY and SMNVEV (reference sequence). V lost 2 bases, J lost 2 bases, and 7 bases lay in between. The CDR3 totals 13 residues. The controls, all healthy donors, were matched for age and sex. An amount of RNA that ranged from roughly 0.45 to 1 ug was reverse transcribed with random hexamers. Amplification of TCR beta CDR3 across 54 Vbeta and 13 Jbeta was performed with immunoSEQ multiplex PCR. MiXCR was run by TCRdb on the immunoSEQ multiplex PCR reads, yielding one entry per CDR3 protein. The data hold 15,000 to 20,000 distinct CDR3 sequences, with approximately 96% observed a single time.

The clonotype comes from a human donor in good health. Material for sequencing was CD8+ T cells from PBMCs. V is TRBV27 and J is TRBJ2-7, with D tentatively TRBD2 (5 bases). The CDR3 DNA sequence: TGTGCCAGCAGTTTAGCTAGCCCCTACGAGCAGTACTTC. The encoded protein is CASSLASPYEQYF.